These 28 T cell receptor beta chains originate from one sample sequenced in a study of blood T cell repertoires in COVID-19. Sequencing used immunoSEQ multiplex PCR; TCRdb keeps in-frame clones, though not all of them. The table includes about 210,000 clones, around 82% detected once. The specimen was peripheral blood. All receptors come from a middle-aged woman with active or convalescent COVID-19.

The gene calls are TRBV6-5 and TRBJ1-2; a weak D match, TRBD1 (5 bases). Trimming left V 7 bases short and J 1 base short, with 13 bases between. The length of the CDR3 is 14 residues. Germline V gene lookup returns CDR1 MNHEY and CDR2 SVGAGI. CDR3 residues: CASTKKGVNYGYTF. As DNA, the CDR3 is TGTGCCAGCACCAAAAAAGGGGTTAACTATGGCTACACCTTC.

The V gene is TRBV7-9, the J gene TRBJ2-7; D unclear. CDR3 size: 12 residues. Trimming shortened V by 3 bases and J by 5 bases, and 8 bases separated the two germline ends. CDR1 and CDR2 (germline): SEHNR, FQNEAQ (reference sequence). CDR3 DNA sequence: TGTGCCAGCAGCTTTTCAGATCACGAGCAGTACTTC. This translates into CASSFSDHEQYF.

The CDR3 DNA reads TGTGCCAGCAGTTACTCGATCGGCGGGAGGGTTTACGAGCAGTACTTC. This sequence encodes CASSYSIGGRVYEQYF. The rearrangement joins TRBV6-2 or TRBV6-3 to TRBJ2-7; the match to TRBD2 covers 9 bases. The V gene end was trimmed by 0 bases and the J gene end by 4 bases; junction bases not matched to a gene: 7. The germline V gene has CDR1 MNHEY and CDR2 SVGEGT. This CDR3 has 16 amino acids.

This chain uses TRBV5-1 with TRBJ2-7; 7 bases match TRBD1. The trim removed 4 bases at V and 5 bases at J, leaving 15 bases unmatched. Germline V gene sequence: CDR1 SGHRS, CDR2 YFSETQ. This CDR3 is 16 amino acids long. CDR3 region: CASSQTQTGPKDEQYF. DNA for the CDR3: TGCGCCAGCAGCCAAACCCAGACAGGGCCCAAGGACGAGCAGTACTTC.

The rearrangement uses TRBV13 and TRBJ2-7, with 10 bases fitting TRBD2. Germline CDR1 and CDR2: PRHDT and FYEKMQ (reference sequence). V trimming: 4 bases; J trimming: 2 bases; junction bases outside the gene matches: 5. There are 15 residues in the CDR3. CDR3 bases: TGTGCCAGCAGCTCTGGACTAGCGGTGGCCTACGAGCAGTACTTC. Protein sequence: CASSSGLAVAYEQYF.

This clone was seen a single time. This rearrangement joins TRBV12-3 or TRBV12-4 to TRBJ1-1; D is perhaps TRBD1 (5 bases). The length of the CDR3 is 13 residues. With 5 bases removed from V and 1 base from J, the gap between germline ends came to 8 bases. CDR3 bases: TGTGCCAGCAGTCTCCAGGGGAACACTGAAGCTTTCTTT. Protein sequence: CASSLQGNTEAFF.

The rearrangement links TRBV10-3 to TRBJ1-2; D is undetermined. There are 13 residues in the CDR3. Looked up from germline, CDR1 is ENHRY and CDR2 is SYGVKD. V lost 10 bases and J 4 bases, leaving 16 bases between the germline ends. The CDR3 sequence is CATSGRDTYGYTF. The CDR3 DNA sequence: TGTGCCACCTCGGGGAGGGATACCTATGGCTACACCTTC.

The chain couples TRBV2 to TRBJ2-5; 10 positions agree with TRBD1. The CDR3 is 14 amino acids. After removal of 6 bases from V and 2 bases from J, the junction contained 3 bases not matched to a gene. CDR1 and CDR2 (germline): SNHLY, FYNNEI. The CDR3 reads CASSVDRGQETQYF. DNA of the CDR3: TGTGCCAGCAGCGTGGACAGGGGGCAAGAGACCCAGTACTTC.

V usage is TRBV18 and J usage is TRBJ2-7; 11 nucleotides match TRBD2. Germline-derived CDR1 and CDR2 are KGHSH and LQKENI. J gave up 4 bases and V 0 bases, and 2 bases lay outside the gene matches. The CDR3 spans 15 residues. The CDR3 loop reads CASSPPASGGYEQYF. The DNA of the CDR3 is TGTGCCAGCTCACCACCGGCTAGCGGGGGGTACGAGCAGTACTTC.

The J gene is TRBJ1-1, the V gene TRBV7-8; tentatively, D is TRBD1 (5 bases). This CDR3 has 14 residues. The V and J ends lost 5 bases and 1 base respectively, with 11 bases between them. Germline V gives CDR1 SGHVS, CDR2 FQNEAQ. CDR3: CASSERGGNTEAFF. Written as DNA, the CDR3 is TGTGCCAGCAGCGAAAGGGGTGGGAACACTGAAGCTTTCTTT.

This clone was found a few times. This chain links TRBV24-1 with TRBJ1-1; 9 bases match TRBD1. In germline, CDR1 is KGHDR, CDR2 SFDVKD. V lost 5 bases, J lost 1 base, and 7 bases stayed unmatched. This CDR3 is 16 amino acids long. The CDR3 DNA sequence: TGTGCCACCAGTGTCATCGCGGACAGGGGGAACACTGAAGCTTTCTTT. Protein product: CATSVIADRGNTEAFF.

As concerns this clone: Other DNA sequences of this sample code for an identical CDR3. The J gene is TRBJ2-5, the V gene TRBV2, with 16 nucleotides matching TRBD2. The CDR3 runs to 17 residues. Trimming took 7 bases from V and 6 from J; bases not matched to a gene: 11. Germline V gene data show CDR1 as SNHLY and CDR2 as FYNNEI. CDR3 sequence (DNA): TGTGCCAGCACCATGGGACTAGCGGGAGGGCTTTTAAAGACCCAGTACTTC. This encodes CASTMGLAGGLLKTQYF.

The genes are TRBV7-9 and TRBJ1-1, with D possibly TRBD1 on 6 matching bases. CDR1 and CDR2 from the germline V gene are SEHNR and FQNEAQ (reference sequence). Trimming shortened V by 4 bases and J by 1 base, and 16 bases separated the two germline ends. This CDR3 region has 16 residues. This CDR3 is CASSSRGSQSNTEAFF. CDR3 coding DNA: TGTGCCAGCAGCTCCAGGGGAAGCCAGTCGAACACTGAAGCTTTCTTT.

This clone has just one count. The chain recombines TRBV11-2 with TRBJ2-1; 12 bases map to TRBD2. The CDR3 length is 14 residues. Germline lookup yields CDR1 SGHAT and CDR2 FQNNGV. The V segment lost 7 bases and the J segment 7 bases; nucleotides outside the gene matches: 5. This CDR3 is CASTRTSGMNEQFF. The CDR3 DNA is TGTGCCAGCACCCGGACTAGCGGGATGAATGAGCAGTTCTTC.

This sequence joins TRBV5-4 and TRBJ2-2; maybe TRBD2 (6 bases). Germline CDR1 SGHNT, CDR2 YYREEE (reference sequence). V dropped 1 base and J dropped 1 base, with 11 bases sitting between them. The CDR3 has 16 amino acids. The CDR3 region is CASSLRELENTGELFF. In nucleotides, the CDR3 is TGTGCCAGCAGCTTGCGGGAGCTAGAGAACACCGGGGAGCTGTTTTTT.

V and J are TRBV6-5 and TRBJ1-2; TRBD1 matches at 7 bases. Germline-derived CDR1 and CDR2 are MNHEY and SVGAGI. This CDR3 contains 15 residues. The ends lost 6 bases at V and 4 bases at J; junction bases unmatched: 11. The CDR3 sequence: CASRDYRGMSYGYTF. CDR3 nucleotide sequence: TGTGCCAGCAGAGATTACAGGGGAATGAGCTATGGCTACACCTTC.

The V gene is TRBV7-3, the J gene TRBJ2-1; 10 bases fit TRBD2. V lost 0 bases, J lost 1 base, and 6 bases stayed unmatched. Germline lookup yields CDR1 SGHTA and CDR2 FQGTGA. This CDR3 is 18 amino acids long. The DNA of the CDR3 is TGTGCCAGCAGCTTAACTAGCGGGGGGCTCGGGTCCTACAATGAGCAGTTCTTC. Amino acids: CASSLTSGGLGSYNEQFF.

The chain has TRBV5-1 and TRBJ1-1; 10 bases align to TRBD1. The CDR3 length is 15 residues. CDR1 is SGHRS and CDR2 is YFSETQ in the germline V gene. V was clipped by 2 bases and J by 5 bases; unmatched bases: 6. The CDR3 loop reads CASSFSGQGLTEAFF. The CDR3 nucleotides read TGCGCCAGCAGCTTCTCGGGACAGGGGTTAACTGAAGCTTTCTTT. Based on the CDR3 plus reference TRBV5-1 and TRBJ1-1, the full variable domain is KAGVTQTPRYLIKTRGQQVTLSCSPISGHRSVSWYQQTPGQGLQFLFEYFSETQRNKGNFPGRFSGRQFSNSRSEMNVSTLELGDSALYLCASSFSGQGLTEAFFGQGTRLTVV.

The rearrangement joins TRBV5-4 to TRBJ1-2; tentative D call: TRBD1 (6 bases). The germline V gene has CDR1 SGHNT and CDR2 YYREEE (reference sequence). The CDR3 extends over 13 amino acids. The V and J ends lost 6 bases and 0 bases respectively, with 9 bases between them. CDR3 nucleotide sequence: TGTGCCAGCATCGACAGGACTAACTATGGCTACACCTTC. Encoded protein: CASIDRTNYGYTF.

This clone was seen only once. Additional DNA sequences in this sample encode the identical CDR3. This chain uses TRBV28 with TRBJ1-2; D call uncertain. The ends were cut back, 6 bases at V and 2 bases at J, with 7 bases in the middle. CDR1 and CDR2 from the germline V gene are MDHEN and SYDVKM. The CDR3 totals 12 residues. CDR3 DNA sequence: TGTGCCAGCAGCCTCTTAAACTATGGCTACACCTTC. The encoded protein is CASSLLNYGYTF.

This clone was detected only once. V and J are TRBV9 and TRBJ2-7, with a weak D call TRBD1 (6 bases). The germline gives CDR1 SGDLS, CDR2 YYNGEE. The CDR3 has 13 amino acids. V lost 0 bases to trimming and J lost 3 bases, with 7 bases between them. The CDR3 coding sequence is TGTGCCAGCAGCGTAGAACAGGGCTACGAGCAGTACTTC. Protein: CASSVEQGYEQYF. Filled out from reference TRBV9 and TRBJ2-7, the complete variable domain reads DSGVTQTPKHLITATGQRVTLRCSPRSGDLSVYWYQQSLDQGLQFLIQYYNGEERAKGNILERFSAQQFPDLHSELNLSSLELGDSALYFCASSVEQGYEQYFGPGTRLTVT.

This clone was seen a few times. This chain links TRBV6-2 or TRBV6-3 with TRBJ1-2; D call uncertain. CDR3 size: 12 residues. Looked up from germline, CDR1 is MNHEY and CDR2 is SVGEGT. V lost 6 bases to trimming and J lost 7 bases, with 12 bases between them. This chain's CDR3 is CASSLETFGYTF. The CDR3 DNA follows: TGTGCCAGCAGCCTAGAGACATTTGGCTACACCTTC.

The CDR3 region is CASRLAGRESLHF. The CDR3 DNA is TGTGCAAGTCGCTTAGCGGGAAGGGAGTCCCTCCACTTT. This chain uses TRBV12-2 with TRBJ1-6. TRBV12-2 counts as a pseudogene. The CDR3 is 13 amino acids.

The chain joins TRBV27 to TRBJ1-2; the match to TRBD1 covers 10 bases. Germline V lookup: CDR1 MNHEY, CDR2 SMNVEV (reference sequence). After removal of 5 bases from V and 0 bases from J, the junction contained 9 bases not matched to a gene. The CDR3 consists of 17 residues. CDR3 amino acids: CASSPWTGGRANYGYTF. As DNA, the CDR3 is TGTGCCAGCAGTCCCTGGACAGGGGGTAGAGCTAACTATGGCTACACCTTC.

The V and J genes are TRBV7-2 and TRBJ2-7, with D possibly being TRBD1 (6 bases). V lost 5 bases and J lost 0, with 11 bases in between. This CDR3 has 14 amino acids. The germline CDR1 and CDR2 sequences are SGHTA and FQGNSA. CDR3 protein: CASSPRGGSYEQYF. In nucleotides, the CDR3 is TGTGCCAGCAGCCCCCGAGGGGGCTCCTACGAGCAGTACTTC. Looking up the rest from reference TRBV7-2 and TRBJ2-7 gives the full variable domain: GAGVSQSPSNKVTEKGKDVELRCDPISGHTALYWYRQSLGQGLEFLIYFQGNSAPDKSGLPSDRFSAERTGGSVSTLTIQRTQQEDSAVYLCASSPRGGSYEQYFGPGTRLTVT.

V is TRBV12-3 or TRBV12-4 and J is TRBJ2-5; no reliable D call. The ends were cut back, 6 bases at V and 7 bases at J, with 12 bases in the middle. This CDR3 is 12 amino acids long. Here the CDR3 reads CASSPIIGTQYF. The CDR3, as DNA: TGTGCCAGCAGCCCGATTATCGGGACCCAGTACTTC.

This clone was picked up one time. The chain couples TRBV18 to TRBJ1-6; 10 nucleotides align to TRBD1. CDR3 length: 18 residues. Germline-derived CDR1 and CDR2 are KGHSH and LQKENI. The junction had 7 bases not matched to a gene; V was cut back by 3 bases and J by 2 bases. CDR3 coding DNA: TGTGCCAGCTCACCGAACAGACAGGGGGCTACCTATAATTCACCCCTCCACTTT. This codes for CASSPNRQGATYNSPLHF.

CDR3 sequence (DNA): TGTGCCAGCAGCCAAGATGGGCTAGCGGAGACCCAGTACTTC. Its protein product is CASSQDGLAETQYF. The chain has TRBV3-1 (or the pseudogene TRBV3-2) and TRBJ2-5; weak D call: TRBD2 (6 bases). Germline V gene lookup returns CDR1 LGHDT and CDR2 YNNKEL (reference sequence). Trimming left V 0 bases short and J 5 bases short, with 10 bases between. The CDR3 is 14 amino acids.